The rows below give T cell receptor beta chains drawn from one sample of a study of tumor-infiltrating lymphocytes in primary liver carcinoma. TCRdb re-derived calls from the multiplex PCR reads in MiXCR, one entry per CDR3 protein. The repertoire consists of about 320,000 distinct CDR3 sequences, with 45% to 70% occurring once and the leading ten covering about a sixth. The source material was peripheral blood. These TCRs come from a woman in her twenties or thirties with primary liver carcinoma and hepatitis B virus infection. CDR3s include the opening cysteine and the closing phenylalanine or tryptophan. The D gene is left open where the match is weak. The size entry is marked missing in some rows and otherwise reads once, few, many or a size class.

TRBJ2-1 | . | . | TRBV11-2 | 16 | CASGKERVVDYNEQFF | TGTGCCAGCGGCAAAGAGCGGGTAGTAGATTACAATGAGCAGTTCTTC
TRBJ2-1 | TRBD1 | . | TRBV11-2 | 15 | CAISLAYSGTAEWFF | TGTGCCATCAGCTTAGCATATTCCGGGACAGCAGAGTGGTTCTTC
TRBJ2-1 | TRBD1 | . | TRBV13 | 14 | CAGSLSQGADEQFF | TGTGCCGGCAGCTTATCACAGGGGGCCGATGAGCAGTTCTTC
TRBJ2-1 | . | many | TRBV11-3 | 13 | CASSPFNHNEQFF | TGTGCCAGCAGCCCATTCAACCACAATGAGCAGTTCTTC
TRBJ1-6 | . | . | TRBV5-1 | 15 | CASSQDRASNSPLHF | TGCGCCAGCAGCCAGGACAGAGCTTCTAATTCACCCCTCCACTTT
TRBJ2-1 | . | . | TRBV6-1 | 15 | CASSLLAGLDNEQFF | TGTGCCAGCAGTCTCCTGGCAGGGTTGGACAATGAGCAGTTCTTC
TRBJ1-2 | . | . | TRBV11-2 | 13 | CTSSQDRNYGYTF | TGTACCAGCAGCCAAGATCGGAACTATGGCTACACCTTC
TRBJ2-1 | . | . | TRBV11-2 | 15 | CASSIGRVSYNEQFF | TGTGCCAGCAGCATAGGCAGGGTGAGTTATAATGAGCAGTTCTTC
TRBJ2-5 | . | . | TRBV11-2 | 17 | CTSSYQGARGNEETQYF | TGTACCAGCAGCTACCAAGGGGCTAGGGGTAACGAAGAGACCCAGTACTTC
TRBJ2-1 | . | once | TRBV11-1 | 15 | CAISLVSQGGNEQFF | TGTGCCATCAGCTTAGTGTCGCAGGGTGGGAATGAGCAGTTCTTC
TRBJ1-3 | TRBD1 | many | TRBV12-3/TRBV12-4 | 15 | CASRPIRQGGNTIYF | TGTGCCAGCAGGCCGATACGACAGGGTGGAAACACCATATATTTT
TRBJ2-1 | TRBD2 | . | TRBV29-1 | 18 | CSVVSTDRRTRIYNEQFF | TGCAGCGTTGTTTCCACCGATAGGAGGACTAGAATCTACAATGAGCAGTTCTTC
TRBJ2-1 | . | . | TRBV6-1 | 15 | CASRGGGGSYNEQFF | TGTGCCAGCAGGGGAGGGGGGGGGTCCTACAATGAGCAGTTCTTC
TRBJ2-7 | . | . | TRBV4-1 | 14 | CASSHPDSTYGQYF | TGCGCCAGCAGCCACCCAGACAGCACCTACGGGCAGTACTTC
TRBJ1-5 | . | . | TRBV30 | 15 | CAWSVLSGGNQPQHF | TGTGCCTGGAGTGTACTCAGCGGGGGTAATCAGCCCCAGCATTTT
TRBJ1-3 | . | once | TRBV20-1 | 17 | CSARYADSRASGNTIYF | TGCAGTGCTAGATACGCCGACTCTCGGGCCTCTGGAAACACCATATATTTT
TRBJ1-1 | . | . | TRBV11-2 | 14 | CASSLERDGAEAFF | TGTGCCAGCAGCTTAGAGCGGGATGGGGCTGAAGCTTTCTTT
TRBJ2-1 | . | many | TRBV12-3/TRBV12-4 | 11 | CASSLGADEFF | TGTGCCAGCAGTTTAGGGGCGGATGAGTTCTTC
TRBJ2-7 | . | . | TRBV4-2 | 15 | CASSREQGRVGEQYF | TGTGCCAGCAGCCGAGAACAGGGAAGAGTCGGCGAGCAGTACTTC
TRBJ2-5 | TRBD2 | once | TRBV11-3 | 14 | CASSKPGLEETQHF | TGTGCCAGCAGCAAACCGGGACTAGAGGAGACCCAGCACTTC
TRBJ2-3 | . | many | TRBV4-1 | 17 | CASSQDIGLGGTDTQYF | TGCGCCAGCAGCCAAGATATCGGGCTAGGGGGCACAGATACGCAGTATTTT
TRBJ1-2 | . | many | TRBV12-3/TRBV12-4 | 12 | CASSLRGSGYTF | TGTGCCAGCAGTTTAAGGGGTAGCGGCTACACCTTC
TRBJ2-2 | TRBD1 | many | TRBV12-3/TRBV12-4 | 15 | CASSPRDSNTGELFF | TGTGCCAGCAGTCCTCGGGACAGTAACACCGGGGAGCTGTTTTTT
TRBJ1-5 | . | many | TRBV6-6 | 14 | CASSYRVDNQPQHF | TGTGCCAGCAGTTACAGGGTTGACAATCAGCCCCAGCATTTT
TRBJ2-5 | . | few | TRBV28 | 14 | CASRPTGMGETQYF | TGTGCCAGCAGGCCAACAGGAATGGGGGAGACCCAGTACTTC
TRBJ2-1 | TRBD1 | . | TRBV11-2 | 16 | CASSLVTGSHYNEQFF | TGTGCCAGCAGCTTAGTGACAGGGAGCCATTACAATGAGCAGTTCTTC
TRBJ2-7 | TRBD1 | . | TRBV10-2 | 14 | CVSSDRGPSYEQCF | TGCGTCAGCAGCGACAGGGGGCCGAGCTACGAGCAGTGCTTT
TRBJ2-7 | TRBD2 | many | TRBV6-1 | 18 | CASTLVGWEGPQSYEQYF | TGTGCCAGCACCTTAGTCGGCTGGGAGGGGCCTCAATCCTACGAGCAGTACTTC
TRBJ2-3 | TRBD2 | . | TRBV7-9 | 15 | CAGSLTGLGPDTQYF | TGTGCCGGCAGCTTAACGGGACTAGGACCAGATACGCAGTATTTT
TRBJ2-6 | TRBD1 | few | TRBV29-1 | 16 | CSVDSQGALGANVLTF | TGCAGCGTTGACTCCCAGGGGGCGCTCGGGGCCAACGTCCTGACTTTC
TRBJ1-1 | . | . | TRBV12-3/TRBV12-4 | 12 | CASSEQGVRAFF | TGTGCCAGCAGTGAACAGGGTGTGCGGGCTTTCTTT
TRBJ2-2 | TRBD1 | . | TRBV4-1 | 17 | CASSQDPRGIGTGELFF | TGCGCCAGCAGCCAAGATCCCAGGGGGATAGGCACCGGGGAGCTGTTTTTT
TRBJ2-1 | . | once | TRBV21-1 | 15 | CASSKGAGVGDEQFF | TGTGCCAGCAGCAAAGGTGCGGGAGTAGGCGATGAGCAGTTCTTC
TRBJ1-5 | TRBD1 | once | TRBV6-5 | 18 | CASSWDRVESYSNQPQQF | TGTGCCAGCAGCTGGGACAGGGTGGAGAGTTATAGCAATCAGCCCCAGCAGTTT
TRBJ2-7 | . | few | TRBV6-1 | 17 | CASSELGRADPLREQYF | TGTGCCAGCAGTGAATTAGGGCGAGCGGACCCTCTACGAGAGCAGTACTTC
TRBJ2-7 | TRBD2 | . | TRBV11-2 | 15 | CTSRKASGVSYEQYF | TGTACCAGCCGGAAGGCGAGCGGGGTGTCCTACGAGCAGTACTTC
TRBJ2-3 | . | once | TRBV6-7 | 11 | CASGPTDTHYF | TGTGCCAGCGGACCCACAGATACGCACTATTTT
TRBJ2-1 | TRBD2 | few | TRBV24-1 | 14 | CATSDFGLAGAVFF | TGTGCCACCAGTGATTTTGGGCTAGCGGGAGCGGTGTTCTTC
TRBJ2-1 | TRBD2 | . | TRBV7-3 | 14 | CASRLSGSSHEQFF | TGTGCCAGCAGACTTAGCGGGAGTAGCCATGAGCAGTTCTTC
TRBJ2-5 | TRBD1 | . | TRBV6-1 | 15 | CVSRGQGQPSETQYF | TGTGTCAGCAGAGGACAGGGGCAGCCCTCGGAGACCCAGTACTTC
TRBJ2-1 | TRBD2 | many | TRBV11-3 | 17 | CASSLNRGLAGGNEQFF | TGTGCCAGCAGCTTAAATAGGGGACTAGCGGGAGGCAATGAGCAGTTCTTC
TRBJ2-2 | TRBD2 | many | TRBV5-6 | 14 | CASSRGLDTGELFF | TGTGCCAGCAGCCGGGGACTAGACACCGGGGAGCTGTTTTTT
TRBJ1-6 | . | few | TRBV6-5 | 16 | CTSSYTGTGGNSPLHF | TGTACCAGCAGTTACACTGGGACGGGAGGTAATTCACCCCTCCACTTT
TRBJ1-5 | . | . | TRBV4-1 | 13 | CASSQDPAQPQHF | TGCGCCAGCAGCCAAGACCCGGCTCAGCCCCAGCATTTT
TRBJ1-1 | . | many | TRBV29-1 | 11 | CSVDRGQKAFF | TGCAGCGTTGACAGGGGACAAAAAGCTTTCTTT
TRBJ2-3 | TRBD2 | few | TRBV30 | 16 | CAWSIVRTSGTDTQYF | TGTGCCTGGAGTATCGTCCGGACTAGCGGGACAGATACGCAGTATTTT
TRBJ2-5 | . | . | TRBV6-1 | 12 | CASGRNQENQYF | TGTGCCAGCGGCAGGAACCAAGAGAACCAGTACTTC
TRBJ2-2 | . | . | TRBV29-1 | 15 | CSVTVAGPNTGELFF | TGCAGCGTCACCGTGGCCGGGCCGAACACCGGGGAGCTGTTTTTT